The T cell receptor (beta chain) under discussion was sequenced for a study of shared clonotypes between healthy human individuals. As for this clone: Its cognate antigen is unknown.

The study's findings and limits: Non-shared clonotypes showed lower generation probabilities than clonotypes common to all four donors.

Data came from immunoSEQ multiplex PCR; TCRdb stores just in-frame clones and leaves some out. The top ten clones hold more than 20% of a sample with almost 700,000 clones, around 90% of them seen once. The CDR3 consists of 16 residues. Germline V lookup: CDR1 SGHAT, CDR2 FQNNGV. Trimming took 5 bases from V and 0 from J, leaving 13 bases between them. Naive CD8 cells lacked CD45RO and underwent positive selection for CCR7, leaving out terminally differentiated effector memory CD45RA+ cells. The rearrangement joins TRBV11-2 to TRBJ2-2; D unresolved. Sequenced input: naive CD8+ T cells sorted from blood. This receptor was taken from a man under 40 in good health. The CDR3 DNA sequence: TGTGCCAGCAGCCCTCCGAAGGGCGCGAACACCGGGGAGCTGTTTTTT. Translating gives CASSPPKGANTGELFF.